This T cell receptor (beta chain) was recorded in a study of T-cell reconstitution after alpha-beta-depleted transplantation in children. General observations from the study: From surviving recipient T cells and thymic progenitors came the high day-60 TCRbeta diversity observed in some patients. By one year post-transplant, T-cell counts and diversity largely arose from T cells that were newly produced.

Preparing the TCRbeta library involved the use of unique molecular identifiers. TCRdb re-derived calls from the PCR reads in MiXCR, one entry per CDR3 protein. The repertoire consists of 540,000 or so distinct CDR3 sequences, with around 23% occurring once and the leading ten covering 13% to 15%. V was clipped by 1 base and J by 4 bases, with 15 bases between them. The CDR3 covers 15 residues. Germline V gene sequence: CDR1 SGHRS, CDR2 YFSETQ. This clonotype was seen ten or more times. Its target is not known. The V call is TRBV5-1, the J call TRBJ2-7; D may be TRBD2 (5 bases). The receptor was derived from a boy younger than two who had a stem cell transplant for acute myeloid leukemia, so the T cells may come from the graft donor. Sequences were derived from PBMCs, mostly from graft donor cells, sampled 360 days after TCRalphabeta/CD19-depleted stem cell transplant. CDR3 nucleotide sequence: TGCGCCAGCAGCTTGAGCAGAGACGGACTTTACGAGCAGTACGTC. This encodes CASSLSRDGLYEQYV.